Shown below are 31 T cell receptor beta chains from a single sample sequenced in a study of blood T cell repertoires in COVID-19. Produced via immunoSEQ multiplex PCR; TCRdb's table is partial and in-frame only. The sample records some 370,000 clones, around 87% being singletons. Sequenced: peripheral blood. These receptors were collected from a man between 18 and 35 years old with active or convalescent COVID-19.

The chain has TRBV4-1 and TRBJ2-1; D is possibly TRBD1 (5 bases). Germline V gene sequence: CDR1 MGHRA, CDR2 YSYEKL. The V gene lost 1 base and the J gene lost 7 bases, with 8 bases spanning the gap. The CDR3 runs 13 residues. This CDR3 reads CASSQVGVNEQFF. DNA of the CDR3: TGCGCCAGCAGCCAAGTAGGGGTGAATGAGCAGTTCTTC.

The rearrangement joins TRBV9 to TRBJ2-5; no reliable D call. The CDR3 consists of 15 residues. Looked up from germline, CDR1 is SGDLS and CDR2 is YYNGEE. Trimming stripped 0 bases from V and 2 bases from J, with 11 bases between. CDR3 coding DNA: TGTGCCAGCAGCGTAGGAGACCGCAGGCAAGAGACCCAGTACTTC. Encoded protein: CASSVGDRRQETQYF.

The chain joins TRBV4-3 to TRBJ2-3; possible D gene TRBD1, 5 bases. V was clipped by 1 base and J by 2 bases, with 16 bases between them. Germline values: CDR1 LGHNA, CDR2 YSLEER. There are 17 residues in the CDR3. The CDR3 region has the DNA TGCGCCAGCAGCCAAGGCCCCTGGGGCTACACCACAGATACGCAGTATTTT. It encodes CASSQGPWGYTTDTQYF.

The chain carries TRBV28 and TRBJ1-2, with D tentatively TRBD1 (5 bases). V was cut by 3 bases and J by 6 bases, with 14 bases left in between. The CDR3 sequence is 14 residues long. The V gene's germline CDR1 is MDHEN and CDR2 SYDVKM. The CDR3 nucleotides read TGTGCCAGCAGTTTTACAGGAGGCGGGGATGGCTACACCTTC. Translating it yields CASSFTGGGDGYTF.

CDR3 sequence (DNA): TGTGCCAGCTCACTTTCCAGGGGTAGCACAGATACGCAGTATTTT. Protein sequence: CASSLSRGSTDTQYF. The chain uses TRBV18 and TRBJ2-3, with D maybe TRBD1 (6 bases). V shed 4 bases and J shed 0 bases, with 11 bases lying between them. The CDR3 has 15 amino acids. Germline V gives CDR1 KGHSH, CDR2 LQKENI.

This sequence joins TRBV7-3 and TRBJ2-1; 7 bases are shared with TRBD1. In germline, CDR1 is SGHTA, CDR2 FQGTGA. V was clipped by 5 bases and J by 10 bases; unmatched bases: 11. The CDR3 is made up of 14 amino acids. As DNA, the CDR3 is TGTGCCAGCAGCCAACAGGACAGGATGGGGGAGCAGTTCTTC. Translation gives CASSQQDRMGEQFF.

This clone has only one observation. The CDR3 loop is CASSIRDRVDEQYF. The CDR3 coding sequence is TGTGCCAGTAGTATCCGGGACAGGGTCGACGAGCAGTACTTC. The rearrangement links TRBV19 to TRBJ2-7; 9 bases are shared with TRBD1. The CDR3 has 14 residues. Trimming cost V 3 bases and J 5 bases; bases outside gene matches: 5. Germline-derived CDR1 and CDR2 are LNHDA and SQIVND (reference sequence).

The rearrangement links TRBV5-8 to TRBJ2-4, with D perhaps matching TRBD1 (5 bases). The CDR3 contains 13 residues. Germline V gives CDR1 SGHTS, CDR2 YDEGEE. V gave up 1 base and J gave up 8 bases, with 10 bases separating them. In DNA, the CDR3 is TGTGCCAGCAGCTTGAGGGGTTTGGACATTCAGTACTTC. It translates to CASSLRGLDIQYF.

Only a few counts were recorded for this clone. The J gene is TRBJ1-4, the V gene TRBV19; perhaps TRBD1 as D (5 bases). V shed 6 bases and J shed 11 bases, with 10 bases lying between them. Germline V lookup: CDR1 LNHDA, CDR2 SQIVND (reference sequence). The CDR3 runs to 11 residues. This chain's CDR3 is CASSQGKKLFF. CDR3 DNA: TGTGCCAGTAGCCAGGGAAAGAAACTGTTTTTT. The whole variable domain, filled in from reference TRBV19 and TRBJ1-4, reads DGGITQSPKYLFRKEGQNVTLSCEQNLNHDAMYWYRQDPGQGLRLIYYSQIVNDFQKGDIAEGYSVSREKKESFPLTVTSAQKNPTAFYLCASSQGKKLFFGSGTQLSVL.

The chain links TRBV7-9 to TRBJ1-4; TRBD1 might be the D (6 bases). V gave up 5 bases and J gave up 3 bases, with 16 bases separating them. The CDR3 spans 16 residues. CDR1 is SEHNR and CDR2 is FQNEAQ in the germline V gene (reference sequence). The CDR3 reads CASSTRPGHPNEKLFF. The CDR3 DNA sequence: TGTGCCAGCAGCACCCGGCCGGGACACCCTAATGAAAAACTGTTTTTT. Supplemented by reference TRBV7-9 and TRBJ1-4, the full variable domain reads DTGVSQNPRHKITKRGQNVTFRCDPISEHNRLYWYRQTLGQGPEFLTYFQNEAQLEKSRLLSDRFSAERPKGSFSTLEIQRTEQGDSAMYLCASSTRPGHPNEKLFFGSGTQLSVL.

This clone was seen a few times. The chain joins TRBV18 to TRBJ2-7; 11 bases line up with TRBD1. The CDR3 covers 14 residues. Germline values: CDR1 KGHSH, CDR2 LQKENI. Unmatched junction bases numbered 2, after V lost 2 bases and J lost 5 bases. In DNA form, the CDR3 reads TGTGCCAGCTCACCAGGACAGGGGGCCCACGAGCAGTACTTC. Protein: CASSPGQGAHEQYF.

The chain couples TRBV6-5 to TRBJ1-5; the D gene is possibly TRBD1 (6 bases). The V end lost 5 bases, the J end lost 2 bases, and 13 bases lay between the germline ends. Germline CDR1 reads MNHEY; CDR2 reads SVGAGI. The CDR3 covers 15 residues. The CDR3 protein is CASSPTGYGNQPQHF. The CDR3 coding sequence is TGTGCCAGCAGTCCCACAGGGTATGGCAATCAGCCCCAGCATTTT.

The chain uses TRBV28 and TRBJ2-2, with 7 nucleotides matching TRBD1. Germline V gene sequence: CDR1 MDHEN, CDR2 SYDVKM. Unmatched junction bases numbered 6, after V lost 3 bases and J lost 5 bases. The CDR3 is 15 residues long. The CDR3 nucleotides are TGTGCCAGCAGTTTTATACAGGGGCGGACCGGGGAGCTGTTTTTT. This codes for CASSFIQGRTGELFF.

This chain connects TRBV10-3 to TRBJ2-7, with 8 bases lining up with TRBD2. The CDR3 has 17 residues. Germline CDR1 and CDR2: ENHRY and SYGVKD. Trimming took 5 bases from V and 7 from J; bases not matched to a gene: 19. CDR3 coding DNA: TGTGCCATCAGTATCAGTGGCTGGGAGGAGCGGGAGTATGAGCAGTACTTC. This sequence encodes CAISISGWEEREYEQYF.

The rearrangement links TRBV6-6 to TRBJ1-1; 8 bases map to TRBD1. The CDR3 runs to 15 residues. Germline V gives CDR1 MNHNY, CDR2 SVGAGI (reference sequence). J was trimmed by 5 bases and V by 6 bases; bases with no gene match: 11. CDR3 sequence: CASRDNRGSSTEAFF. DNA of the CDR3: TGTGCCAGCAGGGACAACAGGGGGAGTAGTACTGAAGCTTTCTTT.

The genes are TRBV7-9 and TRBJ2-7; tentative D call: TRBD2 (8 bases). Trimming took 2 bases from V and 0 from J, leaving 20 bases between them. The CDR3 length is 18 residues. CDR1 is SEHNR and CDR2 is FQNEAQ in the germline V gene (reference sequence). The CDR3 DNA is TGTGCCAGCAGCTTATTAGTAGCGGGACAGCACAGCTCCTACGAGCAGTACTTC. It translates to CASSLLVAGQHSSYEQYF.

DNA for the CDR3: TGTGCCAGCAGCTTAGAGAGCACCTCTGGAAACACCATATATTTT. Residues: CASSLESTSGNTIYF. The V call is TRBV7-2, the J call TRBJ1-3; no clear D gene. Trimming shortened V by 1 base and J by 0 bases, and 7 bases separated the two germline ends. In germline, CDR1 is SGHTA, CDR2 FQGNSA. The CDR3 sequence is 15 residues long. Based on the CDR3 plus reference TRBV7-2 and TRBJ1-3, the full variable domain is GAGVSQSPSNKVTEKGKDVELRCDPISGHTALYWYRQSLGQGLEFLIYFQGNSAPDKSGLPSDRFSAERTGGSVSTLTIQRTQQEDSAVYLCASSLESTSGNTIYFGEGSWLTVV.

The chain has TRBV19 and TRBJ2-1; no firm D call. Deletions cut 3 bases from V and 0 bases from J, with 12 bases between. Looked up from germline, CDR1 is LNHDA and CDR2 is SQIVND (reference sequence). The length of the CDR3 is 16 residues. CDR3 loop: CASSISGGRSYNEQFF. The DNA of the CDR3 is TGTGCCAGTAGTATCTCGGGTGGCCGCTCCTACAATGAGCAGTTCTTC.

V and J are TRBV5-1 and TRBJ2-3; 9 nucleotides align to TRBD2. V lost 4 bases to trimming and J lost 2 bases; unmatched junction nucleotides: 8. This CDR3 is 16 amino acids long. Germline lookup yields CDR1 SGHRS and CDR2 YFSETQ. CDR3 nucleotides: TGCGCCAGCAGCAGTATGACTAGCGGTATCACAGATACGCAGTATTTT. Amino acid sequence: CASSSMTSGITDTQYF.

This clone was observed once. V usage is TRBV5-5 and J usage is TRBJ1-3; D uncertain. This CDR3 has 16 amino acids. Deletions cut 0 bases from V and 4 bases from J, with 14 bases between. In germline, CDR1 is SGHKS, CDR2 YYEKEE (reference sequence). The CDR3 sequence is CASSLDGRPRGNTIYF. Here the CDR3 DNA reads TGTGCCAGCAGCTTGGATGGGCGCCCCCGGGGAAACACCATATATTTT.

The chain couples TRBV29-1 to TRBJ2-1; D is perhaps TRBD1 (6 bases). The CDR3 is 13 residues long. V was shortened by 3 bases and J by 8 bases, with 14 bases between the two germline ends. CDR1 and CDR2 from the germline V gene are SQVTM and ANQGSEA. This CDR3 is CSVERRGLDEQFF. CDR3 nucleotide sequence: TGCAGCGTTGAGCGCAGGGGTTTGGATGAGCAGTTCTTC.

The V gene is TRBV6-5, the J gene TRBJ2-7; TRBD1 might be the D (7 bases). V shed 6 bases and J shed 1 base, with 13 bases lying between them. The CDR3 spans 14 residues. Germline V gene lookup returns CDR1 MNHEY and CDR2 SVGAGI. Written as DNA, the CDR3 is TGTGCCAGCAGAGCGACAGGGAGGTCCTACGAGCAGTACTTC. Encoded protein: CASRATGRSYEQYF.

The rearrangement uses TRBV6-5 and TRBJ2-1; 7 bases match TRBD2. Unmatched junction bases numbered 5, after V lost 3 bases and J lost 0 bases. The CDR3 has 16 residues. Germline V gene data show CDR1 as MNHEY and CDR2 as SVGAGI. This CDR3 is CASSYWRGSSYNEQFF. In DNA, the CDR3 is TGTGCCAGCAGTTATTGGCGGGGGAGCTCCTACAATGAGCAGTTCTTC.

This clone was recorded only once. This rearrangement joins TRBV28 to TRBJ2-1, with a weak D call TRBD1 (5 bases). This CDR3 has 14 residues. The V and J ends lost 1 base and 8 bases respectively, with 12 bases between them. CDR1 and CDR2 (germline): MDHEN, SYDVKM. The CDR3 loop reads CASSLSGSGYEQFF. The CDR3 region has the DNA TGTGCCAGCAGTTTATCAGGGTCCGGGTATGAGCAGTTCTTC. Together with reference TRBV28 and TRBJ2-1, the CDR3 gives the full variable domain: DVKVTQSSRYLVKRTGEKVFLECVQDMDHENMFWYRQDPGLGLRLIYFSYDVKMKEKGDIPEGYSVSREKKERFSLILESASTNQTSMYLCASSLSGSGYEQFFGPGTRLTVL.

CDR3 sequence reads: CASGYRDRGPICEQYF. CDR3 coding DNA: TGTGCCAGCGGATACCGGGACAGGGGACCCATTTGCGAGCAGTACTTC. The chain recombines TRBV21-1 with TRBJ2-7; the listed D gene, TRBD1, was not tested against the DNA. TRBV21-1 is classified as a pseudogene. The CDR3 runs to 16 residues.

This clone was recorded only once. This chain uses TRBV28 with TRBJ2-1, with 8 bases fitting TRBD2. Germline-derived CDR1 and CDR2 are MDHEN and SYDVKM. CDR3 size: 13 residues. J lost 8 bases, V lost 8 bases, and 8 bases had no gene match. The chain's CDR3 is CASHAAGGYEQFF. CDR3 in DNA: TGTGCCAGCCACGCCGCGGGAGGTTATGAGCAGTTCTTC.

This clone was found once. V usage is TRBV6-5 and J usage is TRBJ2-7, with 7 bases fitting TRBD2. V gave up 11 bases and J gave up 5 bases; unmatched junction bases: 9. This CDR3 has 12 residues. Per germline, CDR1 MNHEY and CDR2 SVGAGI. CDR3 in DNA: TGTGCCGTGGGAGGGGTCCCCCACGAGCAGTACTTC. It encodes CAVGGVPHEQYF.

The chain links TRBV7-9 to TRBJ1-1; TRBD1 matches at 9 bases. The V gene's germline CDR1 is SEHNR and CDR2 FQNEAQ (reference sequence). This CDR3 region has 16 residues. The J segment lost 0 bases and the V segment lost 5 bases, leaving 7 bases of the junction unmatched. CDR3 nucleotides: TGTGCCAGCAGCCCCATTGGGACAGGGATGAACACTGAAGCTTTCTTT. This codes for CASSPIGTGMNTEAFF. The variable domain in full, with the rest retrieved from reference TRBV7-9 and TRBJ1-1, is DTGVSQNPRHKITKRGQNVTFRCDPISEHNRLYWYRQTLGQGPEFLTYFQNEAQLEKSRLLSDRFSAERPKGSFSTLEIQRTEQGDSAMYLCASSPIGTGMNTEAFFGQGTRLTVV.

The chain employs TRBV28 and TRBJ2-7; TRBD1 is a possible D gene (5 bases). Germline V lookup: CDR1 MDHEN, CDR2 SYDVKM. The CDR3 consists of 13 residues. Trimming pared 2 bases from V and 5 bases from J, leaving 10 bases between. The CDR3 DNA reads as TGTGCCAGCAGTTTACGGTTGGGGCACGAGCAGTACTTC. Amino acids: CASSLRLGHEQYF.

V gene TRBV3-1 (or the pseudogene TRBV3-2) combines with J gene TRBJ2-3, with TRBD2 identical over 8 bases. Germline loops: CDR1 LGHDT, CDR2 YNNKEL (reference sequence). This CDR3 region has 16 residues. V was pared by 6 bases and J by 1 base, with 9 bases of the junction left unmatched. The CDR3 protein is CASRYRGGSGTDTQYF. CDR3 bases: TGTGCCAGCAGATATCGGGGGGGGTCAGGCACAGATACGCAGTATTTT.

The CDR3 loop reads CASSYSTGPYEQYF. In DNA, the CDR3 is TGTGCCAGCAGTTACTCGACAGGTCCCTACGAGCAGTACTTC. This sequence joins TRBV6-6 and TRBJ2-7, with D possibly matching TRBD1 (6 bases). Germline values: CDR1 MNHNY, CDR2 SVGAGI (reference sequence). Trimming removed 0 bases from V and 2 bases from J, with 8 bases in between. The CDR3 loop spans 14 amino acids.